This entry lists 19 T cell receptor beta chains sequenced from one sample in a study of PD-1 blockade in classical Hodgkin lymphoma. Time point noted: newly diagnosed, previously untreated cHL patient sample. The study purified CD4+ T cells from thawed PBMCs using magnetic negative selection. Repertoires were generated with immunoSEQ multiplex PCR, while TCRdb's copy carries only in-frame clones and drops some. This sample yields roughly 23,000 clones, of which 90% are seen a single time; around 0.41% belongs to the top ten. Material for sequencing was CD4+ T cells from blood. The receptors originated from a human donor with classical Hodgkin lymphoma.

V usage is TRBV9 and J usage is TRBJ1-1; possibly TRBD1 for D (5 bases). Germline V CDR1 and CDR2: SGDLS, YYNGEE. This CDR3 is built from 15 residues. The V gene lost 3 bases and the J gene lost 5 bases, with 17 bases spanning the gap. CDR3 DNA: TGTGCCAGCAGCGGCCAGGGCCAGGTCGGGACTGAAGCTTTCTTT. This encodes CASSGQGQVGTEAFF.

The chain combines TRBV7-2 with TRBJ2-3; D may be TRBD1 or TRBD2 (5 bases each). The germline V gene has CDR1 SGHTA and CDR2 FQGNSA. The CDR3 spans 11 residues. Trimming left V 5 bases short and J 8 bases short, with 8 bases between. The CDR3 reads CASSPGTTQYF. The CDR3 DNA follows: TGTGCCAGCAGCCCCGGGACTACGCAGTATTTT.

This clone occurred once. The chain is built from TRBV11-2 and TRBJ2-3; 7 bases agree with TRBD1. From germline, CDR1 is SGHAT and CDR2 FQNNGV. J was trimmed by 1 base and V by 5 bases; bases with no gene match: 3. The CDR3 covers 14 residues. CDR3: CASSPGQRTDTQYF. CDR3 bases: TGTGCCAGCAGCCCGGGACAGCGCACAGATACGCAGTATTTT.

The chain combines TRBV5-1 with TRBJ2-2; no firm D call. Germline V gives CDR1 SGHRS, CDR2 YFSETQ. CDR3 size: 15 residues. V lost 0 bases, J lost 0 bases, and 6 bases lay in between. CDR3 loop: CASSLGISNTGELFF. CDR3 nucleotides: TGCGCCAGCAGCTTGGGGATTTCGAACACCGGGGAGCTGTTTTTT.

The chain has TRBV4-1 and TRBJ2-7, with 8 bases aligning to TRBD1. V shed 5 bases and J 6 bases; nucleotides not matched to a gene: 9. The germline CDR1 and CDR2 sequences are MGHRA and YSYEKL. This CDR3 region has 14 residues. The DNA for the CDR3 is TGCGCCAGCAGCTTCGGACAGGGACGGGCCGAGCAGTACTTC. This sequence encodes CASSFGQGRAEQYF.

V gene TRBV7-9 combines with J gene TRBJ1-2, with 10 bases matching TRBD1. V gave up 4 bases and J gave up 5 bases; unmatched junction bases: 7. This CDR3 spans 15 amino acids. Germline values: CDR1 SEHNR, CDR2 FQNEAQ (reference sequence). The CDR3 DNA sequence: TGTGCCAGCAGCTCAGCCGGGACAGGGGCATATGGCTACACCTTC. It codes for CASSSAGTGAYGYTF.

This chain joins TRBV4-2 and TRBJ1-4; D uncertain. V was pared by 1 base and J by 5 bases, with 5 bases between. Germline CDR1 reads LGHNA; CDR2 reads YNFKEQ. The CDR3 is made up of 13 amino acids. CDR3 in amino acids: CASSQGGNEKLFF. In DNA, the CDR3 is TGTGCCAGCAGCCAAGGTGGGAATGAAAAACTGTTTTTT.

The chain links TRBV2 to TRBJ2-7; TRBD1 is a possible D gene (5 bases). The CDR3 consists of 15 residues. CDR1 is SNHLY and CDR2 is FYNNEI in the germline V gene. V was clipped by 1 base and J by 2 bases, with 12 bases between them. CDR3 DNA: TGTGCCAGCAGTGAAGGACAGCCTTTGACCTACGAGCAGTACTTC. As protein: CASSEGQPLTYEQYF. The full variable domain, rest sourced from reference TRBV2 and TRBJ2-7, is EPEVTQTPSHQVTQMGQEVILRCVPISNHLYFYWYRQILGQKVEFLVSFYNNEISEKSEIFDDQFSVERPDGSNFTLKIRSTKLEDSAMYFCASSEGQPLTYEQYFGPGTRLTVT.

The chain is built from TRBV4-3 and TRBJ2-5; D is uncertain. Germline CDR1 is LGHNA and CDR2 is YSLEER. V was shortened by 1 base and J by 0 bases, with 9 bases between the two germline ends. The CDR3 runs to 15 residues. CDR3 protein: CASSQGLGYQETQYF. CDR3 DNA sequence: TGCGCCAGCAGCCAAGGTCTGGGGTACCAAGAGACCCAGTACTTC.

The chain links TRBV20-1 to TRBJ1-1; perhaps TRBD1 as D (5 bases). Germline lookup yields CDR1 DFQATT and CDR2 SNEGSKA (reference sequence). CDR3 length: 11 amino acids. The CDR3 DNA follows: TGCGGGTGGGGGTCGAACACTGAAGCTTTCTTT. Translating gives CGWGSNTEAFF.

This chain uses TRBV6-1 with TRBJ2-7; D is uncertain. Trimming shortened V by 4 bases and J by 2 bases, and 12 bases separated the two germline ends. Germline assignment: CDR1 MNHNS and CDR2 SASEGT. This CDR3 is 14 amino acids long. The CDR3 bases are TGTGCCAGCAGTGCCTCCCTGTACACCTACGAGCAGTACTTC. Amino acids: CASSASLYTYEQYF.

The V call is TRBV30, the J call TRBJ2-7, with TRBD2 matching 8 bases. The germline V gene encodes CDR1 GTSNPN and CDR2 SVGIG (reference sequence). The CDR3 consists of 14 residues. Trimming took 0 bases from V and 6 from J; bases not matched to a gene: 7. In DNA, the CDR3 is TGTGCCTGGAGTGTTAAGCGGGGGCAGAGCGAGCAGTACTTC. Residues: CAWSVKRGQSEQYF.

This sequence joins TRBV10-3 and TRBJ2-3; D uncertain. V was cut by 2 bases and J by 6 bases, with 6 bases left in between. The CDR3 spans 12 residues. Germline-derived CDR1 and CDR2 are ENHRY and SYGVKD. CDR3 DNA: TGTGCCATCAGTGAGAGATCGGATACGCAGTATTTT. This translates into CAISERSDTQYF.

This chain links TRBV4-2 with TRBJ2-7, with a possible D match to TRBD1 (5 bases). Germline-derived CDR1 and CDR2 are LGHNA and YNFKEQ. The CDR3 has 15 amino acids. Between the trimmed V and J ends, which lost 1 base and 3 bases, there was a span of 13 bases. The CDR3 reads CASSQVGNRFYEQYF. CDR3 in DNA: TGTGCCAGCAGCCAAGTTGGGAACAGGTTCTACGAGCAGTACTTC.

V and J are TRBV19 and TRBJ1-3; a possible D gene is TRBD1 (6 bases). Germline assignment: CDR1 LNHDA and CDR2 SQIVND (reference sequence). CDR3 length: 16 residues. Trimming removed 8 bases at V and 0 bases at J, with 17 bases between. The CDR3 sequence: CASSARGDFSGNTIYF. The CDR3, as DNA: TGTGCCAGTTCCGCGAGGGGGGATTTCTCTGGAAACACCATATATTTT.

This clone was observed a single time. The CDR3 reads CASSLALAANTDTQYF. The CDR3, as DNA: TGCGCCAGCAGCTTGGCGCTAGCGGCCAACACAGATACGCAGTATTTT. The chain employs TRBV5-1 and TRBJ2-3; 7 positions match TRBD2. The CDR3 contains 16 residues. Trimming cost V 0 bases and J 2 bases; bases outside gene matches: 6. Germline V gives CDR1 SGHRS, CDR2 YFSETQ. Full variable domain (outside the CDR3, taken from reference TRBV5-1 and TRBJ2-3): KAGVTQTPRYLIKTRGQQVTLSCSPISGHRSVSWYQQTPGQGLQFLFEYFSETQRNKGNFPGRFSGRQFSNSRSEMNVSTLELGDSALYLCASSLALAANTDTQYFGPGTRLTVL.

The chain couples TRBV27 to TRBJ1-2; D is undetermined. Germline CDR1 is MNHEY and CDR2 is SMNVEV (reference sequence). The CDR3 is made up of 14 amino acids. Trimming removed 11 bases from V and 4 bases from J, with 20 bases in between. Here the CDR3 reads CASSGRPGPYGYTF. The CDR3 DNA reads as TGTGCCTCAAGCGGGAGGCCAGGCCCCTATGGCTACACCTTC.

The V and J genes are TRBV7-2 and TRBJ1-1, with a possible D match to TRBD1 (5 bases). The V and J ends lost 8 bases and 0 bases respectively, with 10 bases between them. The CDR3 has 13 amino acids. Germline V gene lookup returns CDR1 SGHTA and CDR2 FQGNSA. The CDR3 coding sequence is TGTGCCAGCTCCGGGGGACTGAACACTGAAGCTTTCTTT. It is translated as CASSGGLNTEAFF.

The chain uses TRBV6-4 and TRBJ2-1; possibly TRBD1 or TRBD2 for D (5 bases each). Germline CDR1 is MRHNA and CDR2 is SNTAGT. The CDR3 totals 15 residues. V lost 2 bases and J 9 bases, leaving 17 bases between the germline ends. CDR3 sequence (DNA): TGTGCCAGCAGTGACGAGAGGGGCGGAAGGGGTGAGCAGTTCTTC. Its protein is CASSDERGGRGEQFF.